This TCR beta chain was sequenced in a study of CD8+ T cells in alopecia areata. Study background: Tofacitinib therapy took 6 to 18 months; 6 months off drug came after.

Researchers took lesional scalp punch biopsies and peripheral blood from people who were alopecia areata patients. As concerns this clone: Its antigen is still unknown.

It was cDNA, reverse transcribed from extracted RNA, that served as the sequencing template. Clones were sequenced by immunoSEQ multiplex PCR, and TCRdb holds only the in-frame ones, with some missing. The profile shows roughly 200,000 clones, roughly 60% of them singletons. The germline CDR1 and CDR2 sequences are GTSNPN and SVGIG (reference sequence). J was trimmed by 8 bases and V by 4 bases; bases with no gene match: 10. The length of the CDR3 is 13 residues. Findings and limits, study-wide: It was lesional scalp, especially alopecia totalis/universalis, that showed higher clonality than normal scalp.

The chain carries TRBV30 and TRBJ1-2; TRBD1 aligns across 7 bases. The specimen was CD4+ T cells sorted from blood, collected at week 0. This receptor was taken from a human donor with alopecia areata. The CDR3 loop is CAWNRGGVVGYTF. CDR3 DNA: TGTGCCTGGAACAGGGGAGGAGTAGTGGGCTACACCTTC. The full variable domain, in which reference TRBV30 and TRBJ1-2 provide the parts outside the CDR3, is SQTIHQWPATLVQPVGSPLSLECTVEGTSNPNLYWYRQAAGRGLQLLFYSVGIGQISSEVPQNLSASRPQDRQFILSSKKLLLSDSGFYLCAWNRGGVVGYTFGSGTRLTVV.